This entry lists 30 T cell receptor beta chains sequenced from one sample in a study of T cells expressing NK-cell markers. For each CDR3 protein, TCRdb gives one entry from its re-call of the 5' RACE reads, without DNA. This sample's clone table lists roughly 300,000 distinct CDR3 sequences. The sequencing sample was made of blood T cells: a sorted CD56 or NKG2C T cell subset, CD4+ or CD8+ T cells, or bulk PBMC T cells (not recorded which). These receptors were obtained from a woman aged 18 to 75 in good health.

The chain couples TRBV29-1 to TRBJ1-1; TCRdb gives TRBD1 as the D gene, but with no DNA this cannot be confirmed. CDR1 is SQVTM and CDR2 is ANQGSEA in the germline V gene. CDR3 size: 14 residues. The CDR3 spells CSVRVLGGNTEAFF. Using reference TRBV29-1 and TRBJ1-1 for the parts outside the CDR3, the full variable domain is SAVISQKPSRDICQRGTSLTIQCQVDSQVTMMFWYRQQPGQSLTLIATANQGSEATYESGFVIDKFPISRPNLTFSTLTVSNMSPEDSSIYLCSVRVLGGNTEAFFGQGTRLTVV.

The rearrangement joins TRBV9 to TRBJ2-2; the TCRdb D gene call, TRBD1, has no DNA to confirm it. This CDR3 has 16 residues. Germline assignment: CDR1 SGDLS and CDR2 YYNGEE. Here the CDR3 reads CASSVAPGGPTGELFF. Full variable domain (rest looked up from reference TRBV9 and TRBJ2-2): DSGVTQTPKHLITATGQRVTLRCSPRSGDLSVYWYQQSLDQGLQFLIQYYNGEERAKGNILERFSAQQFPDLHSELNLSSLELGDSALYFCASSVAPGGPTGELFFGEGSRLTVL.

The chain combines TRBV4-3 with TRBJ1-1; TCRdb calls TRBD1, which cannot be checked without DNA. Germline CDR1 LGHNA, CDR2 YSLEER. The CDR3 contains 14 residues. CDR3 residues: CASSQDHWDRGAFF.

This chain links TRBV28 with TRBJ2-5; TCRdb returns TRBD1, unconfirmable since there is no DNA. The CDR3 consists of 14 residues. Germline V lookup: CDR1 MDHEN, CDR2 SYDVKM. The CDR3 sequence is CASRGTGVTETQYF.

The genes are TRBV5-5 and TRBJ2-3. CDR1 is SGHKS, CDR2 YYEKEE, per germline (reference sequence). The CDR3 sequence is 16 residues long. CDR3 loop: CASSLEGPKPTDTQYF.

The chain uses TRBV29-1 and TRBJ1-2; without DNA, the TCRdb call of TRBD1 cannot be checked. CDR1 SQVTM and CDR2 ANQGSEA come from the germline V gene. The CDR3 extends over 13 amino acids. The CDR3 reads CSDMDRSNYGYTF.

The chain recombines TRBV19 with TRBJ2-1; absent DNA, TCRdb's TRBD2 call cannot be checked. Germline-derived CDR1 and CDR2 are LNHDA and SQIVND (reference sequence). The CDR3 is 16 residues long. The CDR3 here is CASSTPTSGGSNEQFF. Variable domain in full (rest from reference TRBV19 and TRBJ2-1): DGGITQSPKYLFRKEGQNVTLSCEQNLNHDAMYWYRQDPGQGLRLIYYSQIVNDFQKGDIAEGYSVSREKKESFPLTVTSAQKNPTAFYLCASSTPTSGGSNEQFFGPGTRLTVL.

This rearrangement joins TRBV5-1 to TRBJ2-2; as DNA is missing, the TRBD1 call by TCRdb cannot be tested. This CDR3 is built from 14 residues. Germline V gives CDR1 SGHRS, CDR2 YFSETQ. CDR3 amino acids: CASRTGANTGELFF.

The chain is built from TRBV29-1 and TRBJ2-5. Germline loops: CDR1 SQVTM, CDR2 ANQGSEA. The CDR3 is 13 residues long. Here the CDR3 reads CSVDLLKQETQYF. Looking up the rest from reference TRBV29-1 and TRBJ2-5 gives the full variable domain: SAVISQKPSRDICQRGTSLTIQCQVDSQVTMMFWYRQQPGQSLTLIATANQGSEATYESGFVIDKFPISRPNLTFSTLTVSNMSPEDSSIYLCSVDLLKQETQYFGPGTRLLVL.

The V and J genes are TRBV5-1 and TRBJ2-1; TCRdb returns TRBD1, unconfirmable since there is no DNA. The V gene's germline CDR1 is SGHRS and CDR2 YFSETQ. The CDR3 contains 16 residues. The CDR3 spells CASSFLGGGSYNEQFF.

CDR3 region: CASGEDSYNEQFF. This chain links TRBV25-1 with TRBJ2-1; TCRdb's D gene call, TRBD1, goes unchecked for lack of DNA. This CDR3 is built from 13 residues. Germline V gene lookup returns CDR1 MGHDK and CDR2 SYGVNS. Based on the CDR3 plus reference TRBV25-1 and TRBJ2-1, the full variable domain is EADIYQTPRYLVIGTGKKITLECSQTMGHDKMYWYQQDPGMELHLIHYSYGVNSTEKGDLSSESTVSRIRTEHFPLTLESARPSHTSQYLCASGEDSYNEQFFGPGTRLTVL.

This chain links TRBV4-2 with TRBJ2-7; with no DNA, the TCRdb D assignment of TRBD2 cannot be verified. Germline values: CDR1 LGHNA, CDR2 YNFKEQ. The CDR3 sequence is 16 residues long. The CDR3 sequence: CASSQDAGLAGGEQYF.

CDR3 loop: CASSIRENTEAFF. The chain links TRBV27 to TRBJ1-1; the D gene TCRdb calls, TRBD1, cannot be checked with no DNA. This CDR3 has 13 amino acids. Germline V gives CDR1 MNHEY, CDR2 SMNVEV (reference sequence).

The V gene is TRBV29-1, the J gene TRBJ2-2; TCRdb returns TRBD2, unconfirmable since there is no DNA. Looked up from germline, CDR1 is SQVTM and CDR2 is ANQGSEA. This CDR3 spans 14 amino acids. CDR3 residues: CSVGEVVPTGELFF.

V and J are TRBV5-1 and TRBJ2-5; there is no DNA to check the TCRdb D call of TRBD2. The CDR3 length is 16 residues. The germline V gene encodes CDR1 SGHRS and CDR2 YFSETQ. CDR3: CATAEGAGGPQETQYF.

The chain links TRBV10-3 to TRBJ1-5; TCRdb calls TRBD1, which cannot be checked without DNA. Germline assignment: CDR1 ENHRY and CDR2 SYGVKD. The CDR3 runs 13 residues. CDR3 sequence: CAISEDRVQPQHF.

The rearrangement links TRBV4-3 to TRBJ1-1. Germline V CDR1 and CDR2: LGHNA, YSLEER. CDR3 length: 15 residues. This CDR3 is CASSQDGGLREGAFF.

The V call is TRBV12-3 or TRBV12-4, the J call TRBJ1-3; lacking DNA, the TRBD1 call made by TCRdb goes unchecked. The CDR3 totals 18 residues. This chain's CDR3 is CASSRQGASLRPGNTIYF.

The chain carries TRBV6-1 and TRBJ2-1; there is no DNA to check the TCRdb D call of TRBD2. Germline V gives CDR1 MNHNS, CDR2 SASEGT. The CDR3 length is 13 residues. The CDR3 sequence: CASRASGYNEQFF.

V gene TRBV29-1 combines with J gene TRBJ2-3; TCRdb reports TRBD1, a call that lacks DNA to check it against. Germline CDR1 SQVTM, CDR2 ANQGSEA. The length of the CDR3 is 16 residues. CDR3 sequence: CSVEGDSIFGTDTQYF.

The chain couples TRBV27 to TRBJ2-2; as DNA is missing, the TRBD2 call by TCRdb cannot be tested. The CDR3 covers 15 residues. In germline, CDR1 is MNHEY, CDR2 SMNVEV (reference sequence). CDR3 sequence: CASSKRERISGELFF.

The chain has TRBV11-3 and TRBJ2-5. CDR3 length: 13 amino acids. Germline lookup yields CDR1 SGHNT and CDR2 YENEEA. This chain's CDR3 is CASSASTEETQYF.

The chain carries TRBV10-3 and TRBJ1-1. This CDR3 has 14 amino acids. Germline CDR1 reads ENHRY; CDR2 reads SYGVKD. Here the CDR3 reads CAISASTGRTEAFF.

The chain combines TRBV20-1 with TRBJ2-7; the D call of TRBD2 rests on TCRdb alone, since no DNA is present to check it. The CDR3 is 15 amino acids. CDR1 is DFQATT and CDR2 is SNEGSKA in the germline V gene (reference sequence). The CDR3 loop is CSARDQRERAYEQYF.

The CDR3 spells CASSHRLGGTDEQFF. The chain joins TRBV4-3 to TRBJ2-1; the TCRdb D gene call, TRBD1, has no DNA to confirm it. Per germline, CDR1 LGHNA and CDR2 YSLEER. The CDR3 length is 15 residues.

The rearrangement uses TRBV6-1 and TRBJ1-1; TCRdb names TRBD1, which stays unverified in the absence of DNA. Looked up from germline, CDR1 is MNHNS and CDR2 is SASEGT. CDR3 length: 13 amino acids. This chain's CDR3 is CASSPRQVTEAFF.

The chain combines TRBV6-5 with TRBJ2-5; the D gene TCRdb calls, TRBD1, cannot be checked with no DNA. Germline-derived CDR1 and CDR2 are MNHEY and SVGAGI. The CDR3 is made up of 14 amino acids. This chain's CDR3 is CASTSDRGRETQYF.

This sequence joins TRBV7-9 and TRBJ2-7; TCRdb reports TRBD1, a call that lacks DNA to check it against. The CDR3 totals 13 residues. The germline gives CDR1 SEHNR, CDR2 FQNEAQ (reference sequence). Here the CDR3 reads CATIRGSPYEQYF. The full variable domain, in which reference TRBV7-9 and TRBJ2-7 provide the parts outside the CDR3, is DTGVSQNPRHKITKRGQNVTFRCDPISEHNRLYWYRQTLGQGPEFLTYFQNEAQLEKSRLLSDRFSAERPKGSFSTLEIQRTEQGDSAMYLCATIRGSPYEQYFGPGTRLTVT.

The chain joins TRBV15 to TRBJ1-1; TCRdb's assignment of TRBD1 cannot be checked, as there is no DNA. CDR1 is LNHNV, CDR2 YYDKDF, per germline (reference sequence). CDR3 length: 14 amino acids. This CDR3 reads CATSRVGWALEAFF.

This chain links TRBV7-2 with TRBJ2-5; no DNA is available, so the TRBD1 call from TCRdb remains unchecked. This CDR3 contains 14 residues. CDR1 and CDR2 (germline): SGHTA, FQGNSA. The CDR3 here is CASSLDPRVETQYF.